This TCR beta chain originates from a study of blood T cell repertoires in COVID-19. Study at large: The United States, Italy and Spain supplied acute and convalescent COVID-19 samples. Sample material is recorded as cDNA or gDNA derived from T cells, B-cell-depleted T cells, or PBMCs.

The trim removed 2 bases at V and 3 bases at J, leaving 4 bases unmatched. The germline V gene encodes CDR1 SGHRS and CDR2 YFSETQ. The CDR3 is 15 amino acids. In the original analysis: Reference gene primer amplification gave nucleated cell count estimates. Sequenced by immunoSEQ multiplex PCR; TCRdb stores in-frame clones only, minus some. V and J calls and clone size are those listed in that table; D and trimming were worked out from the DNA. Of about 170,000 clones in the sample, approximately 91% are singletons; the top ten hold 0.45% to 0.65%. J is TRBJ2-1 and V is TRBV5-1; 8 positions agree with TRBD1. The sequencing sample was made of peripheral blood. This TCR came from a man in his fifties or sixties with acute or convalescent COVID-19. This chain's CDR3 is CASSFGTGHYNEQFF. As DNA, the CDR3 is TGCGCCAGCAGCTTCGGGACAGGACACTACAATGAGCAGTTCTTC.